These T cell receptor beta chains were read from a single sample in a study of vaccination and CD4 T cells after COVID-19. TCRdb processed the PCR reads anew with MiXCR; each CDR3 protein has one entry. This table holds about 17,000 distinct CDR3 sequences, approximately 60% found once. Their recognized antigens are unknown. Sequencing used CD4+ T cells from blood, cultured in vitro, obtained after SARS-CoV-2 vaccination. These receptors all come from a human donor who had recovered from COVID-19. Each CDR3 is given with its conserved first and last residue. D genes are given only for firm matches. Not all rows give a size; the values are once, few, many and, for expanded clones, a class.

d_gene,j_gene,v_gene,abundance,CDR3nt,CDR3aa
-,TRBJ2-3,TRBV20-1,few,TGCAGTGCTTTAGGCCCGAGCACAGATACGCAGTATTTT,CSALGPSTDTQYF
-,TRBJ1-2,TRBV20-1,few,TGCAGTGCTAACGACGGAGATGGCTACACCTTC,CSANDGDGYTF
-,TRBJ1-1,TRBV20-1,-,TGCAGTGCCAGCATCAGACTAGGGGTAACTGAAGCTTTCTTT,CSASIRLGVTEAFF
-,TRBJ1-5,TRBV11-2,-,TGTGCCAGCAGCTTAGTATGGGGGTATAGCAATCAGCCCCAGCATTTT,CASSLVWGYSNQPQHF
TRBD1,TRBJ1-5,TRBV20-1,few,TGCAGTTCTACGGGGGGACAGGGAGAGGGGCAGCCCCAGCATTTT,CSSTGGQGEGQPQHF
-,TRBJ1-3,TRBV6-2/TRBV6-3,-,TGTGCCAGCAGCCGGGGACAAGTTGGAAACACCATATATTTT,CASSRGQVGNTIYF
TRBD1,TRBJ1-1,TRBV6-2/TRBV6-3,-,TGTGCCAGCGTAAAACCGGGACAGGGGGCGGGAAGAGCTGAAGCTTTCTTT,CASVKPGQGAGRAEAFF
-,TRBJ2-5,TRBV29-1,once,TGCAGCGTTGAGGGTTCAGGGGCCAGGGCCCAGTACTTC,CSVEGSGARAQYF
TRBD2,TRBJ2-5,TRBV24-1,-,TGTGCCACCAGTGATTGGACAGGGACTAGCGGCCAAGAGACCCAGTACTTC,CATSDWTGTSGQETQYF
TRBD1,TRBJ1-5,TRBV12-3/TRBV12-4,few,TGTGCCAGCAGTTTAGGACAGGGGATCGGCAATCAGCCCCAGCATTTT,CASSLGQGIGNQPQHF
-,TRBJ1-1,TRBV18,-,TGTGCCAGCTCATTCGACACTGAAGCTTTCTTT,CASSFDTEAFF
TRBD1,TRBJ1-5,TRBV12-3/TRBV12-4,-,TGTGCCAGCAGTAAAGGACAGGGGCTACATGAGCCCCAGCATTTT,CASSKGQGLHEPQHF
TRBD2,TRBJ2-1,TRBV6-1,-,TGTGCCAGCAGGCCGGGACTAGCGGGAGGCCCTAGGGAGTTCTTC,CASRPGLAGGPREFF
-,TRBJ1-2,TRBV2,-,TGTGCCAGCAGTGTTTCCAACTATGGCTACACCTTC,CASSVSNYGYTF
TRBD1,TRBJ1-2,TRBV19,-,TGTGCCAGTAGTATTCTGGGGGTCTCCGGGACAGGGGGAAATGGCTACACCTTC,CASSILGVSGTGGNGYTF
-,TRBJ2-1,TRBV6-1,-,TGTGCCAGCAGGGGGACTTTTGGGTGGAATGAGCAGTTCTTC,CASRGTFGWNEQFF